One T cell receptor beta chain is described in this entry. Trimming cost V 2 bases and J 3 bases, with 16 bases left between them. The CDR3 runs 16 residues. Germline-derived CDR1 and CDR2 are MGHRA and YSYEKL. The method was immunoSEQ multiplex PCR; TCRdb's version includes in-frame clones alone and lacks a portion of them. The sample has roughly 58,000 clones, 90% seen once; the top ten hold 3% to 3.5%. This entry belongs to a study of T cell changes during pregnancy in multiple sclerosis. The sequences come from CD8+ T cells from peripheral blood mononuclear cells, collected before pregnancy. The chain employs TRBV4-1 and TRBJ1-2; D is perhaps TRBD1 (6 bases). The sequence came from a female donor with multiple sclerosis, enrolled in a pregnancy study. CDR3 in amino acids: CASSQRFQGSHYGYTF. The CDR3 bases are TGCGCCAGCAGCCAAAGGTTCCAGGGGAGTCACTATGGCTACACCTTC.